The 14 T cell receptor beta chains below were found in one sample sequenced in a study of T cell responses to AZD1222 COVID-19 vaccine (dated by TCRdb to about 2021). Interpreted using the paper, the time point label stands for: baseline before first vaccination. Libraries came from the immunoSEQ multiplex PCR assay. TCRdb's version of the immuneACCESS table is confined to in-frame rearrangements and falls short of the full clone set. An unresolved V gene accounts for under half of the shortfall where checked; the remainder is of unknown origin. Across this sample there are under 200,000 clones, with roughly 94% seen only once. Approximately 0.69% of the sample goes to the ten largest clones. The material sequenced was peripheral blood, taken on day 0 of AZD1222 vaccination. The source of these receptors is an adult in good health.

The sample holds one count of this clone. The CDR3 DNA sequence: TGTGCCAGCAGCCCGGGACAGGGCCCCAATCAGCCCCAGCATTTT. Encoded protein: CASSPGQGPNQPQHF. The chain joins TRBV7-9 to TRBJ1-5, with 9 positions matching TRBD1. Germline assignment: CDR1 SEHNR and CDR2 FQNEAQ (reference sequence). This CDR3 is built from 15 residues. The J segment lost 3 bases and the V segment lost 5 bases, leaving 5 bases of the junction unmatched.

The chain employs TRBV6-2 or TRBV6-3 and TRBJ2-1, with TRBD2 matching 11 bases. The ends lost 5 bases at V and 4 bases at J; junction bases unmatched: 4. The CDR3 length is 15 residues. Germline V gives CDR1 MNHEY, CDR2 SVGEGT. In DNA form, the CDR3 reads TGTGCCAGCAGTATAACTAGCGGGAGTTACAATGAGCAGTTCTTC. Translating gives CASSITSGSYNEQFF.

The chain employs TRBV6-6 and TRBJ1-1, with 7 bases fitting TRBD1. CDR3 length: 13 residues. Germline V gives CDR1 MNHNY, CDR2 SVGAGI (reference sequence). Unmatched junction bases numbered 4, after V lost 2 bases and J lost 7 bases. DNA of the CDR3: TGTGCCAGCAGTTACCGGGACAGAGGTGAAGCTTTCTTT. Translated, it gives CASSYRDRGEAFF.

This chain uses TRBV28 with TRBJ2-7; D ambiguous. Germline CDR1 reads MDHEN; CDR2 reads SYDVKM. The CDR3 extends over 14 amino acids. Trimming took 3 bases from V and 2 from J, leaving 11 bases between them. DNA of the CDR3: TGTGCCAGCAGTTTCTCTTTAAGAACCTACGAGCAGTACTTC. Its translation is CASSFSLRTYEQYF.

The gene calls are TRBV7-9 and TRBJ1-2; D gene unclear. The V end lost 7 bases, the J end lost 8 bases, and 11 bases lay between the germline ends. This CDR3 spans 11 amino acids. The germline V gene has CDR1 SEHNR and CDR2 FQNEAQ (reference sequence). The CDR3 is CASTPAGGYTF. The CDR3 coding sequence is TGTGCCAGCACCCCAGCAGGCGGCTACACCTTC. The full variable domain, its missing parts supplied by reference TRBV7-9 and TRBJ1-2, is DTGVSQNPRHKITKRGQNVTFRCDPISEHNRLYWYRQTLGQGPEFLTYFQNEAQLEKSRLLSDRFSAERPKGSFSTLEIQRTEQGDSAMYLCASTPAGGYTFGSGTRLTVV.

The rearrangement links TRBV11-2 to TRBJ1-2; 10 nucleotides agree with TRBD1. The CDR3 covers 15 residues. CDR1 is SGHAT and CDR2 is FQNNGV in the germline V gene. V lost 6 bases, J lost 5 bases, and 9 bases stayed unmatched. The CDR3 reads CASSSPRDRGYGYTF. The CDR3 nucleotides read TGTGCCAGCAGTTCACCCCGGGACAGGGGTTATGGCTACACCTTC. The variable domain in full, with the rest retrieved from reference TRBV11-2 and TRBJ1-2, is EAGVAQSPRYKIIEKRQSVAFWCNPISGHATLYWYQQILGQGPKLLIQFQNNGVVDDSQLPKDRFSAERLKGVDSTLKIQPAKLEDSAVYLCASSSPRDRGYGYTFGSGTRLTVV.

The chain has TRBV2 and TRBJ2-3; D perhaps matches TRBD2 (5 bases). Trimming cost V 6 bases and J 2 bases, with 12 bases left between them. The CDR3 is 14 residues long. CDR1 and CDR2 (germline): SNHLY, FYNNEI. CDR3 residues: CASRERKITDTQYF. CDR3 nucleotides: TGTGCCAGCAGAGAGCGGAAAATCACAGATACGCAGTATTTT.

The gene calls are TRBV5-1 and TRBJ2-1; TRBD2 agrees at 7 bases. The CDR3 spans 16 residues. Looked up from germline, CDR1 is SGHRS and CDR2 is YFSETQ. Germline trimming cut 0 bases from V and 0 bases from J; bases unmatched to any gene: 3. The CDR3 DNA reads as TGCGCCAGCAGCTTGGCGGGAGGCCCCTCCTACAATGAGCAGTTCTTC. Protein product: CASSLAGGPSYNEQFF.

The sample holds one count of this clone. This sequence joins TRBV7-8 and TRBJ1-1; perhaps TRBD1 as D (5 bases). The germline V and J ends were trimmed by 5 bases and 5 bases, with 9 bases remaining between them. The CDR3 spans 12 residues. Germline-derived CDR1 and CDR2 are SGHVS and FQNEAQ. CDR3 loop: CASSPGGTEAFF. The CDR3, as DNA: TGTGCCAGCAGCCCCGGGGGGACTGAAGCTTTCTTT. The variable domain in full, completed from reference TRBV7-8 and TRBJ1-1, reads GAGVSQSPRYKVAKRGQDVALRCDPISGHVSLFWYQQALGQGPEFLTYFQNEAQLDKSGLPSDRFFAERPEGSVSTLKIQRTQQEDSAVYLCASSPGGTEAFFGQGTRLTVV.

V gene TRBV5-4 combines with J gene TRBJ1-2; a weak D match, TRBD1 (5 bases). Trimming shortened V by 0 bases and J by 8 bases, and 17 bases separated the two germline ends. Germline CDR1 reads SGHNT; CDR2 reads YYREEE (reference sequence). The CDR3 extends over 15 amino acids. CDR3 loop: CASSLALTAEKGYTF. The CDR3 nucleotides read TGTGCCAGCAGCTTGGCCCTGACAGCGGAGAAGGGCTACACCTTC.

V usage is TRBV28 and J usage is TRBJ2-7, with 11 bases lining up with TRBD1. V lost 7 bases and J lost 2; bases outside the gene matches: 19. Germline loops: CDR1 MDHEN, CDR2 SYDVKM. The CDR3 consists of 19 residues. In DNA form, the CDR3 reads TGTGCCAGCATTGTACCGGGACAGGGGGAATTCTTTGCACCCTACGAGCAGTACTTC. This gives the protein CASIVPGQGEFFAPYEQYF.

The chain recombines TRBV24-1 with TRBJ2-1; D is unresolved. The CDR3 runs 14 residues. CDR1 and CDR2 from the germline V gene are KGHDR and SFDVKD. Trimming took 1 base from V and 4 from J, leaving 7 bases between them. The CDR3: CATSDFGQYNEQFF. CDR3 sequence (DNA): TGTGCCACCAGTGATTTTGGGCAGTACAATGAGCAGTTCTTC.

The CDR3 region has the DNA TGTGCCAGCACTACCCGACGGATTCAGCCCCAGCATTTT. Its protein product is CASTTRRIQPQHF. V gene TRBV28 combines with J gene TRBJ1-5; no clear D gene. The CDR3 covers 13 residues. V gave up 7 bases and J gave up 6 bases, with 13 bases separating them. The germline V gene encodes CDR1 MDHEN and CDR2 SYDVKM.

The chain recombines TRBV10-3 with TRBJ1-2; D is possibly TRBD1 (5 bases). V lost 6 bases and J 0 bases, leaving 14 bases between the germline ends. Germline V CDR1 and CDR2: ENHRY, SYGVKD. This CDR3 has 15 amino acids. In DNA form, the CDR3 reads TGTGCCATCAGCGTCTCGACAGATTCTAACTATGGCTACACCTTC. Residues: CAISVSTDSNYGYTF.